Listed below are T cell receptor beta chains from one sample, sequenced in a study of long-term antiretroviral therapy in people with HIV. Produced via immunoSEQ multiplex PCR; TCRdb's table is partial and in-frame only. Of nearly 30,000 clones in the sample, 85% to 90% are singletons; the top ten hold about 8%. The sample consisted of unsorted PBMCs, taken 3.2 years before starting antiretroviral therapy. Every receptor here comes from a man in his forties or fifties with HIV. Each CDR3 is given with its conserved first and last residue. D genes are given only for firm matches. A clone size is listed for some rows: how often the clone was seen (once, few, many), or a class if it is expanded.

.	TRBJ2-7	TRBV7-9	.	TGTGCCAGCAGCTCAGGACAGCTTTACCGAGAGCAGTACTTC	CASSSGQLYREQYF
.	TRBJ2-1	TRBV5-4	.	TGTGCCAGCAGCTCTACAGGGTACAATGAGCAGTTCTTC	CASSSTGYNEQFF
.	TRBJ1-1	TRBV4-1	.	TGCGCCAGCAGCCAAGATGGACGGTACACTGAAGCTTTCTTT	CASSQDGRYTEAFF
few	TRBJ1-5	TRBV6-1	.	TGTGCCAGCATCCCACAGGGATTCGGCAATCAGCCCCAGCATTTT	CASIPQGFGNQPQHF
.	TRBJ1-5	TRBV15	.	TGTGCCACCAGCAGTCCGGGCCGGAATCAGCCCCAGCATTTT	CATSSPGRNQPQHF
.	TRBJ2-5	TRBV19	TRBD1	TGTGCCAGTAGTAGAGGACAGGGGGCGGGAGAGACCCAGTACTTC	CASSRGQGAGETQYF
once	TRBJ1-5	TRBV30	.	TGTGCCTGGTCGGATGGCAATCAGCCCCAGCATTTT	CAWSDGNQPQHF
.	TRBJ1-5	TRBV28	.	TGTGCCAGCGGCAACCTTGGGGGCAAACAGGATCTTATCGATCAGCCCCAGCATTTT	CASGNLGGKQDLIDQPQHF
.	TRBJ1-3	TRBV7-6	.	TGTGCCAGCAGCTTCGATGGAAACACCATATATTTT	CASSFDGNTIYF
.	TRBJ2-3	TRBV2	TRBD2	TGTGCCAGCAGTCCTCTCGGACTAGCAGCGGATACGCAGTATTTT	CASSPLGLAADTQYF
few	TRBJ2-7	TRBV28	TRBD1	TGTGCCAGCAGCAACGGACAGGCCTACGAGCAGTACTTC	CASSNGQAYEQYF
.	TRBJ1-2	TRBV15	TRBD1	TGTGCCACCAGCAGAGGACAGGGTGAAAGGAACTATGGCTACACCTTC	CATSRGQGERNYGYTF
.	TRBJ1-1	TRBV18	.	TGTGCCAGCTCACCACCTTCGGGGGCATTAACTGAAGCTTTCTTT	CASSPPSGALTEAFF